This T cell receptor beta chain is from a study of blood T cell repertoires in COVID-19. About the research overall: Donors in the United States, Italy and Spain gave samples during acute or convalescent COVID-19. In each case, the material was cDNA or gDNA derived from T cells, B-cell-depleted T cells, or PBMCs.

V was cut by 5 bases and J by 5 bases, with 26 bases left in between. This CDR3 spans 18 amino acids. Germline CDR1 SGHRS, CDR2 YFSETQ. The authors' processing: How many nucleated cells were present was estimated from reference gene primer amplification. TCRdb keeps only in-frame clones here, not all; method: immunoSEQ multiplex PCR. Clonal size and the V and J genes are those of that table, whereas D and trimming came from the DNA. Of more than 45,000 clones listed, under 90% were seen once; the top ten hold 5.9%. Specimen: peripheral blood. V gene TRBV5-1 combines with J gene TRBJ2-1, with TRBD2 as a possible D gene (6 bases). The TCR was taken from a woman aged 55-69 years with acute or convalescent COVID-19. The CDR3 coding sequence is TGCGCCAGCAGTCCTAGAGTAGGGTACGGGAGCATGGACAATGAGCAGTTCTTC. It encodes CASSPRVGYGSMDNEQFF.